The 21 T cell receptor beta chains below all came from one sample that was sequenced in a study of blood T cell repertoires in COVID-19. Some clones are missing from TCRdb's copy, which holds only in-frame ones; the method was immunoSEQ multiplex PCR. This sample yields roughly 250,000 clones, of which around 90% are seen a single time; approximately 3.4% belongs to the top ten. Sequencing used PBMCs or T cells enriched from blood (not recorded which). These TCRs come from a woman aged 40 to 50 who had been exposed to COVID-19.

The rearrangement uses TRBV11-2 and TRBJ2-7; 7 bases fit TRBD2. The CDR3 covers 15 residues. V trimming: 5 bases; J trimming: 4 bases; junction bases outside the gene matches: 11. Per the germline V gene, CDR1 is SGHAT and CDR2 is FQNNGV. The CDR3 here is CASSPWEGGVYEQYF. The CDR3, as DNA: TGTGCCAGCAGCCCCTGGGAGGGAGGGGTATACGAGCAGTACTTC.

The rearrangement uses TRBV6-6 and TRBJ2-7; 7 nucleotides agree with TRBD2. V lost 5 bases and J lost 4; bases outside the gene matches: 8. This CDR3 is built from 14 residues. From germline, CDR1 is MNHNY and CDR2 SVGAGI (reference sequence). This chain's CDR3 is CASSTPGLSYEQYF. The CDR3 DNA reads as TGTGCCAGCAGTACCCCGGGACTATCATACGAGCAGTACTTC.

This clone appeared once. The chain joins TRBV4-2 to TRBJ1-2; D is possibly TRBD1 (6 bases). The V gene's germline CDR1 is LGHNA and CDR2 YNFKEQ. Deletions cut 1 base from V and 6 bases from J, with 15 bases between. CDR3 size: 15 residues. The CDR3 reads CASSQAGTKVNGYTF. The DNA of the CDR3 is TGTGCCAGCAGCCAAGCGGGGACAAAGGTGAATGGCTACACCTTC.

The chain combines TRBV3-1 (or the pseudogene TRBV3-2) with TRBJ1-2; the D gene is possibly TRBD1 (5 bases). V was cut by 1 base and J by 8 bases, with 14 bases left in between. The CDR3 is made up of 14 amino acids. The germline V gene has CDR1 LGHDT and CDR2 YNNKEL (reference sequence). The CDR3 DNA follows: TGTGCCAGCAGCCAAGTCCATAGGGGAAGCGGCTACACCTTC. Protein product: CASSQVHRGSGYTF.

V and J are TRBV12-3 or TRBV12-4 and TRBJ1-1; 7 nucleotides line up with TRBD1. CDR3 size: 13 residues. V gave up 3 bases and J gave up 6 bases; unmatched junction bases: 4. This CDR3 reads CASSFTGESEAFF. In DNA, the CDR3 is TGTGCCAGCAGTTTTACAGGGGAGTCTGAAGCTTTCTTT.

This chain connects TRBV11-3 to TRBJ2-2; D might be TRBD1 (6 bases). Germline V gene data show CDR1 as SGHNT and CDR2 as YENEEA. Trimming shortened V by 5 bases and J by 2 bases, and 12 bases separated the two germline ends. CDR3 length: 15 amino acids. CDR3: CASSRTGQNTGELFF. The CDR3 nucleotides read TGTGCCAGCAGCCGGACGGGACAAAACACCGGGGAGCTGTTTTTT.

The rearrangement joins TRBV11-2 to TRBJ2-1, with D possibly matching TRBD1 (7 bases). The CDR3 has 15 amino acids. Between the trimmed V and J ends, which lost 11 bases and 3 bases, there was a span of 20 bases. Per the germline V gene, CDR1 is SGHAT and CDR2 is FQNNGV. The chain's CDR3 is CACQGGTFFYNEQFF. In DNA form, the CDR3 reads TGTGCCTGTCAGGGGGGAACGTTTTTCTACAATGAGCAGTTCTTC.

The rearrangement uses TRBV14 and TRBJ2-4; D is possibly TRBD1 (6 bases). The germline V gene has CDR1 SGHDN and CDR2 FVKESK. V lost 2 bases and J 9 bases, leaving 8 bases between the germline ends. The CDR3 runs 12 residues. The CDR3 reads CASSQWGRIQYF. CDR3 bases: TGTGCCAGCAGCCAATGGGGGCGCATTCAGTACTTC.

The chain has TRBV30 and TRBJ2-4, with 9 bases that match TRBD1. Trimming took 2 bases from V and 0 from J; bases not matched to a gene: 20. CDR3 length equals 21 residues. CDR1 and CDR2 from the germline V gene are GTSNPN and SVGIG (reference sequence). CDR3 in DNA: TGTGCCTGGAGTCCCGGGACAGGGTTATGGAGATCCTTTCTAGCCAAAAACATTCAGTACTTC. The encoded protein is CAWSPGTGLWRSFLAKNIQYF.

The rearrangement joins TRBV5-1 to TRBJ1-6; perhaps TRBD1 as D (5 bases). This CDR3 has 15 residues. The ends were cut back, 3 bases at V and 3 bases at J, with 10 bases in the middle. CDR1 is SGHRS and CDR2 is YFSETQ in the germline V gene. As DNA, the CDR3 is TGCGCCAGCAGCTCCAGCGACAGCTATAATTCACCCCTCCACTTT. This gives the protein CASSSSDSYNSPLHF.

The V and J genes are TRBV3-1 (or the pseudogene TRBV3-2) and TRBJ2-7; perhaps TRBD1 as D (6 bases). Per germline, CDR1 LGHDT and CDR2 YNNKEL (reference sequence). V gave up 6 bases and J gave up 5 bases, with 17 bases separating them. This CDR3 region has 14 residues. The CDR3 reads CASRPRQDAHEQYF. CDR3 DNA sequence: TGTGCCAGCAGACCCCGACAGGACGCTCACGAGCAGTACTTC.

V and J are TRBV12-3 or TRBV12-4 and TRBJ2-3; no firm D call. The CDR3 covers 13 residues. V lost 6 bases and J 6 bases, leaving 13 bases between the germline ends. CDR3 sequence: CASSKLQVDTQYF. The CDR3, as DNA: TGTGCCAGCAGCAAGCTTCAAGTGGATACGCAGTATTTT.

V gene TRBV11-3 combines with J gene TRBJ2-1, with D perhaps TRBD2 (6 bases). Germline CDR1 SGHNT, CDR2 YENEEA. The CDR3 sequence is 18 residues long. V lost 0 bases and J lost 7, with 22 bases in between. The CDR3 region has the DNA TGTGCCAGCAGCTTAGAGGGGTATTGGCGGGACGTGAGTAATGAGCAGTTCTTC. This codes for CASSLEGYWRDVSNEQFF.

The V call is TRBV24-1, the J call TRBJ2-7; TRBD1 is a possible D gene (6 bases). There are 14 residues in the CDR3. V was shortened by 7 bases and J by 1 base, with 13 bases between the two germline ends. Per germline, CDR1 KGHDR and CDR2 SFDVKD. The CDR3 coding sequence is TGTGCCACCAGCCGAACTGACAGGTCCTACGAGCAGTACTTC. Translated, it gives CATSRTDRSYEQYF.

The chain uses TRBV6-5 and TRBJ2-2; unclear D gene. The V gene's germline CDR1 is MNHEY and CDR2 SVGAGI. Trimming shortened V by 2 bases and J by 6 bases, and 16 bases separated the two germline ends. The CDR3 loop spans 16 amino acids. This CDR3 is CASSYAPNFLAGELFF. Here the CDR3 DNA reads TGTGCCAGCAGTTACGCGCCGAACTTCCTGGCCGGGGAGCTGTTTTTT.

The chain carries TRBV5-4 and TRBJ2-5; the match to TRBD2 covers 10 bases. The CDR3 has 15 amino acids. J gave up 5 bases and V 1 base, and 5 bases lay outside the gene matches. Germline CDR1 and CDR2: SGHNT and YYREEE (reference sequence). This chain's CDR3 is CASSLSGGGLETQYF. The CDR3 DNA reads TGTGCCAGCAGCTTGAGCGGGGGGGGTCTGGAGACCCAGTACTTC.

The CDR3 spells CATSRRDSGGYTF. CDR3 DNA: TGTGCCACCAGCAGGAGGGACAGCGGTGGCTACACCTTC. The chain joins TRBV15 to TRBJ1-2; the match to TRBD1 covers 7 bases. The germline gives CDR1 LNHNV, CDR2 YYDKDF (reference sequence). Trimming at V came to 3 bases and at J to 7 bases, leaving 5 bases not matched to a gene. The CDR3 totals 13 residues.

This clone appeared once. The rearrangement joins TRBV18 to TRBJ1-1, with a tentative D call TRBD1 (5 bases). Germline CDR1 is KGHSH and CDR2 is LQKENI. The CDR3 is 14 residues long. V shed 3 bases and J shed 11 bases, with 19 bases lying between them. The CDR3 sequence: CASSPQWTGEGAFF. Here the CDR3 DNA reads TGTGCCAGCTCACCCCAATGGACCGGGGAGGGGGCTTTCTTT.

J is TRBJ1-1 and V is TRBV9; D possibly corresponds to TRBD1 (5 bases). V was trimmed by 4 bases and J by 4 bases, leaving 17 bases between them. The CDR3 sequence is 15 residues long. Germline V CDR1 and CDR2: SGDLS, YYNGEE. CDR3 residues: CASSPLGGDATEAFF. CDR3 in DNA: TGTGCCAGCAGCCCCCTGGGGGGGGACGCCACTGAAGCTTTCTTT.

As to this clone: Its ends do not fully match the called genes, so a read error is possible. J is TRBJ1-2 and V is TRBV5-1; D might be TRBD1 (5 bases). The CDR3 is 16 residues long. Germline V gene lookup returns CDR1 SGHRS and CDR2 YFSETQ. The CDR3 DNA sequence: TGTGCCAGCAGAAGGCTGGTCCAGGAGGGGAACTATGGCTACACCTTC. Residues: CASRRLVQEGNYGYTF.

About this clone: Different DNA sequences within this sample yield the same CDR3. Here the CDR3 DNA reads TGCGCCAGCAGCTTGGGAACGGTGAACACTGAAGCTTTCTTT. Translating gives CASSLGTVNTEAFF. The gene calls are TRBV5-1 and TRBJ1-1; no definite D call. Germline CDR1 and CDR2: SGHRS and YFSETQ. V was clipped by 0 bases and J by 0 bases, with 6 bases between them. CDR3 length equals 14 residues.